Detailed here is one T cell receptor beta chain. These data originate in a study of blood T cell repertoires in COVID-19. Study-wide background: Some COVID-19 samples were acute and others convalescent; all came from the United States, Italy and Spain. In each case, the material was cDNA or gDNA derived from T cells, B-cell-depleted T cells, or PBMCs.

Per the study methods: Cell counts per sample came from amplifying reference gene primers. Clones were read by immunoSEQ multiplex PCR, and TCRdb kept only the in-frame ones, dropping some. From that table come the V and J calls and clone size; the DNA was used to work out D and trimming. The repertoire holds 65,000 to 80,000 clones, with 86% as singletons. Material: peripheral blood. The source is a man older than 75 in a cohort sampled during active COVID-19.

CDR3 amino acids: CASSIAPGPVYEQFF. The CDR3 nucleotides read TGTGCCAGTAGTATAGCCCCGGGTCCAGTCTATGAGCAGTTCTTC. The rearrangement links TRBV19 to TRBJ2-1; D is uncertain. The CDR3 runs to 15 residues. Germline V gene sequence: CDR1 LNHDA, CDR2 SQIVND (reference sequence). Deletions cut 1 base from V and 8 bases from J, with 15 bases between.